The subject of this entry is one TCR beta chain. Its antigen is undetermined. The data were obtained in a study of T cell repertoires in aging, cancer and after chemotherapy. Study-wide results and caveats: In cancer patients, declining TCR diversity with age involved lost richness and lost evenness.

Multiplex touch-down PCR with TRB-A/B primers amplified rearranged V-D-J TRB sequences. TCRdb called the multiplex PCR reads again in MiXCR, with one record for every CDR3 protein. The data contain 4,300 or so distinct CDR3 sequences, about a quarter of them singletons. TCR beta rearrangements were amplified from peripheral blood genomic DNA. This clonotype was sampled from a human donor with a blood cancer. Specimen: blood.

Here the CDR3 DNA reads TGCAGCGACGGAGGTAACACTGAAGCTTTCTTT. It translates to CSDGGNTEAFF. The chain links TRBV29-1 to TRBJ1-1, with no clear D. The germline V and J ends were trimmed by 7 bases and 2 bases, with 8 bases remaining between them. The CDR3 totals 11 residues. Germline CDR1 SQVTM, CDR2 ANQGSEA.